These 5 T cell receptor beta chains were sequenced from one sample in a study of cytomegalovirus exposure and HLA in healthy donors. The data were produced by immunoSEQ multiplex PCR, yet TCRdb's version contains in-frame clones alone and is incomplete. The data contain about 65,000 clones, roughly nine tenths of them singletons. The sample taken for sequencing was PBMCs. The receptors derive from a woman aged 18-29 years in good health and CMV-seronegative.

The J gene is TRBJ2-6, the V gene TRBV29-1; tentatively, D is TRBD2 (6 bases). The V and J ends lost 7 bases and 0 bases respectively, with 16 bases between them. This CDR3 region has 16 residues. Germline CDR1 is SQVTM and CDR2 is ANQGSEA. CDR3 amino acids: CSGTVPGGSGANVLTF. CDR3 coding DNA: TGCAGCGGGACCGTCCCCGGGGGCTCTGGGGCCAACGTCCTGACTTTC.

The chain has TRBV29-1 and TRBJ2-1, with a tentative D call TRBD1 (6 bases). The CDR3 spans 13 residues. CDR1 SQVTM and CDR2 ANQGSEA come from the germline V gene. Trimming removed 4 bases at V and 8 bases at J, with 15 bases between. The CDR3 is CSVGTERIDEQFF. In DNA form, the CDR3 reads TGCAGCGTTGGGACAGAACGTATAGATGAGCAGTTCTTC.

This rearrangement joins TRBV11-1 to TRBJ1-1; TRBD1 aligns across 10 bases. CDR3 length: 17 amino acids. Germline assignment: CDR1 SGHAT and CDR2 FQDESV (reference sequence). With 3 bases clipped from V and 2 bases from J, the junction kept 9 bases outside the gene matches. This CDR3 is CASSFIMTGGGNTEAFF. DNA for the CDR3: TGTGCCAGCAGCTTTATCATGACAGGGGGCGGCAACACTGAAGCTTTCTTT.

The J gene is TRBJ2-7, the V gene TRBV7-9; D is undetermined. The germline V gene encodes CDR1 SEHNR and CDR2 FQNEAQ (reference sequence). This CDR3 comprises 18 residues. Between the trimmed V and J ends, which lost 4 bases and 3 bases, there was a span of 25 bases. The CDR3 reads CASSSIFTRSGDIYEQYF. The CDR3 region has the DNA TGTGCCAGCAGCTCAATCTTTACAAGGTCCGGCGACATCTACGAGCAGTACTTC. Looking up the rest from reference TRBV7-9 and TRBJ2-7 gives the full variable domain: DTGVSQNPRHKITKRGQNVTFRCDPISEHNRLYWYRQTLGQGPEFLTYFQNEAQLEKSRLLSDRFSAERPKGSFSTLEIQRTEQGDSAMYLCASSSIFTRSGDIYEQYFGPGTRLTVT.

This clone came up once. The rearrangement joins TRBV11-3 to TRBJ2-1; weak D call: TRBD1 (5 bases). This CDR3 spans 15 amino acids. V was shortened by 6 bases and J by 0 bases, with 12 bases between the two germline ends. Per germline, CDR1 SGHNT and CDR2 YENEEA. The DNA of the CDR3 is TGTGCCAGCAGTTCAGGGTACAGCTCCTACAATGAGCAGTTCTTC. Protein sequence: CASSSGYSSYNEQFF.